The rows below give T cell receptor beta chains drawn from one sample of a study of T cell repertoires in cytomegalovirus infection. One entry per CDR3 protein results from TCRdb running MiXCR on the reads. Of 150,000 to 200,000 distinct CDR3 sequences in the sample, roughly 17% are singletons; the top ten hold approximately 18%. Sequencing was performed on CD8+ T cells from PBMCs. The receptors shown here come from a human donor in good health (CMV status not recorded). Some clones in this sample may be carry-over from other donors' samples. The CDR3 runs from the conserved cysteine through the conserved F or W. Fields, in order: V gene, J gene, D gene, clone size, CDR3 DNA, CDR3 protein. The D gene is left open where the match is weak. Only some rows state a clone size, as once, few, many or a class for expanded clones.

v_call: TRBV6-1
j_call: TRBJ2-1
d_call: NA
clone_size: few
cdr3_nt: TGTGCCAGCAGTGAAGACGCCTCCAATGAGCAGTTCTTC
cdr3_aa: CASSEDASNEQFF

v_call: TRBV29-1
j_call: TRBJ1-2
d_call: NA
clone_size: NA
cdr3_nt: TGCAGCGACCGCCCCGGGGACTATGGCTACACCTTC
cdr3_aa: CSDRPGDYGYTF

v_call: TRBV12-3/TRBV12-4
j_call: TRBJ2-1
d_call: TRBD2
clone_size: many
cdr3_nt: TGTGCCAGCAGCTTCACTAGCGGGAGCTACAATGAGCAGTTCTTC
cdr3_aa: CASSFTSGSYNEQFF

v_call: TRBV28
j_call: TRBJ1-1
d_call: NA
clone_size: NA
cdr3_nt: TGTGCCAGCAGTTTAAGAGGGATAACTGAAGCTTTCTTT
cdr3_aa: CASSLRGITEAFF

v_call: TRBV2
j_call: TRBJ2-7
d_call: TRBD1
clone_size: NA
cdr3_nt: TGTGCCACCATACCCCTGGGACAGGGGGAGCAGTACTTC
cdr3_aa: CATIPLGQGEQYF

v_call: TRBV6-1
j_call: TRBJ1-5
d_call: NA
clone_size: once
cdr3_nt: TGTGCCAGCAGTCCCTCTCGGACCCCAGAGAGTAATCAGCCCCAGCATTTT
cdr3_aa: CASSPSRTPESNQPQHF

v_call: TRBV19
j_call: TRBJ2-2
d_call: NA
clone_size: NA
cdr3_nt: TGTGCCAGCCGATCCCGGGACCTGAACACCGGGGAGCTGTTTTTT
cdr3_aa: CASRSRDLNTGELFF

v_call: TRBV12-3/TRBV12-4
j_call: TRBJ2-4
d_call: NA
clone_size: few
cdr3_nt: TGTGCCAGCAGCACCCCTGGGGCAGGGACCCTCCAGGCCAAAAACATTCAGTACTTC
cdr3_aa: CASSTPGAGTLQAKNIQYF

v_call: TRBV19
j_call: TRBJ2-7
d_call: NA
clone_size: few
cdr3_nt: TGTGCCAGTAGTAGCTTAGACGAGGGGTCGGGTTCCTACGAGCAGTACTTC
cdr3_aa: CASSSLDEGSGSYEQYF

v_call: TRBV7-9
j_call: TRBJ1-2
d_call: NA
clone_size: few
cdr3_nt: TGTGCCAGCAGTGAAAATGATCCTCCCTTATATGGCTACACCTTC
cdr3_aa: CASSENDPPLYGYTF

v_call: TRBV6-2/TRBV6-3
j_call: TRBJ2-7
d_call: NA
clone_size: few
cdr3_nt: TGTGCCAGCAGTTACCTACCAGCGGAAAGCTCCTACGAGCAGTACTTC
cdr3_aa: CASSYLPAESSYEQYF

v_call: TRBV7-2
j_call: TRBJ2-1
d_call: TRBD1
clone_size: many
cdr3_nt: TGTGCCAGCAGCTTAAGGCAGGGACAGTACAATGAGCAGTTCTTC
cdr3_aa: CASSLRQGQYNEQFF

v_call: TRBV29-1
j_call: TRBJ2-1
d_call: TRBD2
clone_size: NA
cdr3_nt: TGCAGCGTTAAATGGACTAGCGGCAATGAGCAGTTCTTC
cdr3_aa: CSVKWTSGNEQFF

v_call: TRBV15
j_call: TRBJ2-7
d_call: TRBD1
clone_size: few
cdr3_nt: TGTGCCACCAGCAGGGGACAGGGAAGTCGCTACGAGCAGTACTTC
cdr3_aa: CATSRGQGSRYEQYF

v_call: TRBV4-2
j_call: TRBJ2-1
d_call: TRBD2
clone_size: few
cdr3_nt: TGTGCCATTTCGGCGACTAGCGGGGACGTCAATGAGCAGTTCTTC
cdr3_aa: CAISATSGDVNEQFF

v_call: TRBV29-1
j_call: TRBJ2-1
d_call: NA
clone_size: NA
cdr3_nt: TGCAGCGTTGAACCATCGACTAGTAGCAATGAGCAGTTCTTC
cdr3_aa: CSVEPSTSSNEQFF

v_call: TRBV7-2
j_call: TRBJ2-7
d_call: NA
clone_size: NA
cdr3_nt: TGTGCCAGCAGCGTTAGGGACGGAACCTACGAGCAGTACTTC
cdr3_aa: CASSVRDGTYEQYF

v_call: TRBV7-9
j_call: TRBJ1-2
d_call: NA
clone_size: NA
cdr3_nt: TGTGCCAGCAGCCCCTCCGCTGGGGACTATGGCTACACCTTC
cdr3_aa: CASSPSAGDYGYTF

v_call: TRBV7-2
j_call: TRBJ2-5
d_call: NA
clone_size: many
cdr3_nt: TGTGCCAGCAGCATGCTAGTCCGGGACACAGAGACCCAGTACTTC
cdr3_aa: CASSMLVRDTETQYF

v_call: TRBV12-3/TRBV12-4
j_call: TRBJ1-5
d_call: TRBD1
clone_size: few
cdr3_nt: TGTGCCAGCAGTGACAGGGCCAATCAGCCCCAGCATTTT
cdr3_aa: CASSDRANQPQHF

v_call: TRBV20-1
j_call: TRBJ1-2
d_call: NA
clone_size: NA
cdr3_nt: TGCAGTGCTAGAGATCCGAACGAGGGGGGCGGCTACACCTTC
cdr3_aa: CSARDPNEGGGYTF

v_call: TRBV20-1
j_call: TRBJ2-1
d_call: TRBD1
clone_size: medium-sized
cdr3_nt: TGCAGAGCAAGACAGGGAAGGGGCAATGAGCAGTTCTTC
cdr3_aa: CRARQGRGNEQFF

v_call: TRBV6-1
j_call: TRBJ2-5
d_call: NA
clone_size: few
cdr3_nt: TGTGCCAGCAGTTCCGGCGTTAGTGGCCAGTACTTC
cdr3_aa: CASSSGVSGQYF

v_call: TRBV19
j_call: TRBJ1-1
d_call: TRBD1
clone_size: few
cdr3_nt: TGTGCCAGTAGTGCTACCGACAGGGACGCTGAAGCTTTCTTT
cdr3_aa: CASSATDRDAEAFF

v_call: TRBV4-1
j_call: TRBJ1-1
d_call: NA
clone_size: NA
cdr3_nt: TGCGCCAGCAGCCAGGGAGAGAACACTGAAGCTTTCTTT
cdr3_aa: CASSQGENTEAFF

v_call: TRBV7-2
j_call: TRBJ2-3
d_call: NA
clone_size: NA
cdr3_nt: TGTGCCAGCAGCTCGGACCAGGGTGGGACACGCACAGATACGCAGTATTTT
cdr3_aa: CASSSDQGGTRTDTQYF